This T cell receptor (beta chain) stems from a study of shared clonotypes between healthy human individuals. Study-wide results and limits: Genetic and exposure-history diversity was limited by the few donors. Clonotype sharing among donors likely depends on sequencing depth. Several donors showed sharing of around 5% of naive CD4 clonotypes.

About this clone itself: The antigen is unknown.

Libraries were prepared by immunoSEQ multiplex PCR; TCRdb keeps only in-frame clonotypes and omits some of them. The profile shows millions of clones, 85% to 95% of them singletons. Trimming removed 4 bases from V and 10 bases from J, with 15 bases in between. The CDR3 is made up of 12 amino acids. Germline V gives CDR1 SGHRS, CDR2 YFSETQ. The sequenced material came from naive CD4+ T cells sorted from blood. Subset meaning: CD45RA+ positively selected. The chain is built from TRBV5-1 and TRBJ2-7; TRBD1 is a possible D gene (6 bases). This TCR came from a man younger than 35 in good health. This CDR3 reads CASSPTQGVQYF. In DNA, the CDR3 is TGCGCCAGCAGCCCAACACAGGGAGTTCAGTACTTC.